The 26 T cell receptor beta chains below come from one sample, sequenced in a study of regulatory T cells in long-lasting Graves disease. Time point: persistent/refractory GD, antithyroid drugs over 5 years with positive TRAb. PBMCs were the source of the RNA used for TCR sequencing. Arm-PCR of CDR3 regions with iRepertoire HTBI primers generated TCR beta libraries. One entry per CDR3 protein results from TCRdb running MiXCR on the multiplex PCR reads. The data contain about half a million distinct CDR3 sequences, around a fifth of them singletons. The sample consisted of peripheral blood mononuclear cells (PBMCs), taken when the disease was refractory, from a patient treated with antithyroid drugs. The receptors here all came from a female donor with Graves disease.

This clonotype was recorded a few times. The V call is TRBV20-1, the J call TRBJ1-1; D not resolved. The length of the CDR3 is 11 residues. Trimming took off 3 bases at V and 1 base at J, with 3 bases between the two ends. Looked up from germline, CDR1 is DFQATT and CDR2 is SNEGSKA (reference sequence). This CDR3 reads CSASTNTEAFF. For the CDR3, the DNA is TGCAGTGCTAGCACGAACACTGAAGCTTTCTTT.

The DNA of the CDR3 is TGTGCCAGCAGTTACGGACAGGCCTCAAGGAGTGAGCAGTTCTTC. Amino acid sequence: CASSYGQASRSEQFF. The gene calls are TRBV28 and TRBJ2-1; TRBD1 agrees at 7 bases. The CDR3 loop spans 15 amino acids. V trimming: 4 bases; J trimming: 9 bases; junction bases outside the gene matches: 12. Germline assignment: CDR1 MDHEN and CDR2 SYDVKM.

This clonotype was observed many times. This chain uses TRBV20-1 with TRBJ1-1, with TRBD1 matching 9 bases. Germline V gene sequence: CDR1 DFQATT, CDR2 SNEGSKA (reference sequence). The CDR3 length is 12 residues. In nucleotides, the CDR3 is TGCGGTGGACAGGGGCTGAACACTGAAGCTTTCTTT. The encoded protein is CGGQGLNTEAFF.

This clonotype was observed at least ten times. The V and J genes are TRBV10-3 and TRBJ1-1, with 10 positions matching TRBD1. The J segment lost 2 bases and the V segment lost 9 bases, leaving 9 bases of the junction unmatched. The germline V gene has CDR1 ENHRY and CDR2 SYGVKD. This CDR3 contains 15 residues. The CDR3 DNA sequence: TGTGCCATTAAGCCGGGACAGGGGTCCAACACTGAAGCTTTCTTT. Protein product: CAIKPGQGSNTEAFF.

This clonotype was seen only a few times. V is TRBV7-2 and J is TRBJ1-3, with D possibly being TRBD1 (6 bases). This CDR3 is built from 17 residues. The V end was cut by 0 bases, the J end by 0 bases, with 12 bases between. CDR1 and CDR2 (germline): SGHTA, FQGNSA. Here the CDR3 reads CASSLATGHSSGNTIYF. The DNA for the CDR3 is TGTGCCAGCAGCTTAGCTACAGGGCACTCCTCTGGAAACACCATATATTTT. Full variable domain (missing parts from reference TRBV7-2 and TRBJ1-3): GAGVSQSPSNKVTEKGKDVELRCDPISGHTALYWYRQSLGQGLEFLIYFQGNSAPDKSGLPSDRFSAERTGGSVSTLTIQRTQQEDSAVYLCASSLATGHSSGNTIYFGEGSWLTVV.

This clonotype was seen many times. The chain employs TRBV2 and TRBJ1-1; 9 nucleotides match TRBD1. Germline V gene data show CDR1 as SNHLY and CDR2 as FYNNEI. The CDR3 has 15 residues. V was clipped by 6 bases and J by 7 bases; unmatched bases: 12. The CDR3: CASRHFRDRAFEAFF. The CDR3 DNA is TGTGCCAGCAGACACTTCCGGGACAGGGCTTTTGAAGCTTTCTTT.

This clonotype was picked up many times. The chain links TRBV11-2 to TRBJ2-5; maybe TRBD1 (6 bases). V lost 1 base, J lost 3 bases, and 15 bases lay in between. The CDR3 is 16 residues long. Germline-derived CDR1 and CDR2 are SGHAT and FQNNGV. The CDR3 DNA follows: TGTGCCAGCAGCTTAGTGAAGCGCAGGGGAAAAGAGACCCAGTACTTC. Translating it yields CASSLVKRRGKETQYF.

V is TRBV14 and J is TRBJ1-1, with TRBD1 identical over 7 bases. The CDR3 spans 15 residues. Germline V lookup: CDR1 SGHDN, CDR2 FVKESK. The J segment lost 4 bases and the V segment lost 3 bases, leaving 8 bases of the junction unmatched. CDR3 nucleotide sequence: TGTGCCAGCAGCCACGACAGGGTGGGAATCACTGAAGCTTTCTTT. Translated: CASSHDRVGITEAFF.

This clonotype was seen only a few times. V and J are TRBV12-3 or TRBV12-4 and TRBJ2-7; D not certain. V shed 3 bases and J shed 7 bases, with 7 bases lying between them. The CDR3 loop spans 11 amino acids. The CDR3 protein is CASSFDGEQYF. The CDR3 DNA reads TGTGCCAGCAGTTTCGATGGGGAGCAGTACTTC.

Many counts were recorded for this clonotype. The rearrangement uses TRBV24-1 and TRBJ1-1, with a tentative D call TRBD1 (6 bases). Germline V gene sequence: CDR1 KGHDR, CDR2 SFDVKD. The CDR3 runs 12 residues. With 10 bases removed from V and 1 base from J, the gap between germline ends came to 9 bases. The CDR3 sequence: CATSDRNTEAFF. CDR3 in DNA: TGTGCCACTTCGGACAGGAACACTGAAGCTTTCTTT.

As regards this clonotype: A much larger clone lies a single base off, so this may be a read error. As the CDR3 is not closed by the conserved phenylalanine or tryptophan, this likely results from a read error. The chain links TRBV7-2 to TRBJ1-4, with TRBD1 identical over 7 bases. This CDR3 is 17 amino acids long. The V gene's germline CDR1 is SGHTA and CDR2 FQGNSA. The ends lost 5 bases at V and 7 bases at J; junction bases unmatched: 16. For the CDR3, the DNA is TGTGCCAGCAGCCTCGAGCGCCTCCGGACAGGACCTGAAAAACTGTTTCTT. Its translation is CASSLERLRTGPEKLFL.

With regard to this clonotype: A read error may be the cause here, since a much bigger clone is one base away. This rearrangement joins TRBV6-1 to TRBJ2-7; D not resolved. There are 14 residues in the CDR3. Trimming left V 5 bases short and J 0 bases short, with 11 bases between. Germline V CDR1 and CDR2: MNHNS, SASEGT. The CDR3 DNA follows: TGTGCCAGCAGTCTCGCTCGGTACTCCTACGAGCAGTACTTC. Its translation is CASSLARYSYEQYF.

The rearrangement uses TRBV9 and TRBJ1-1; tentatively, D is TRBD1 (6 bases). Germline loops: CDR1 SGDLS, CDR2 YYNGEE. The CDR3 has 15 residues. Trimming took off 5 bases at V and 1 base at J, with 15 bases between the two ends. For the CDR3, the DNA is TGTGCCAGCAGTGGATATGGACAGCCGAACACTGAAGCTTTCTTT. Translating gives CASSGYGQPNTEAFF.

The chain has TRBV10-3 and TRBJ2-1; 10 nucleotides align to TRBD1. The CDR3 consists of 14 residues. Germline V CDR1 and CDR2: ENHRY, SYGVKD. V lost 6 bases and J lost 7; bases outside the gene matches: 6. The CDR3, as DNA: TGTGCCATCAGCCCGGGACAGGGGAAGAATGAGCAGTTCTTC. Translated, it gives CAISPGQGKNEQFF.

In this sample, this clonotype turned up many times. The genes are TRBV12-3 or TRBV12-4 and TRBJ1-5; 7 bases fit TRBD1. The V gene end was trimmed by 0 bases and the J gene end by 4 bases; junction bases not matched to a gene: 6. The CDR3 is 16 amino acids. Here the CDR3 DNA reads TGTGCCAGCAGTTTAGCACATGACAGGGCTAATCAGCCCCAGCATTTT. Its protein is CASSLAHDRANQPQHF.

This clonotype was found many times. The V call is TRBV28, the J call TRBJ2-7; 9 bases agree with TRBD2. CDR1 and CDR2 (germline): MDHEN, SYDVKM. With V trimmed by 4 bases and J by 4 bases, 17 bases remained unmatched. This CDR3 has 18 amino acids. For the CDR3, the DNA is TGTGCCAGCAGTTCCCTCATCGCGGGAGGGCAGACGACATACGAGCAGTACTTC. It translates to CASSSLIAGGQTTYEQYF.

V is TRBV5-1 and J is TRBJ1-3; D gene uncertain. Trimming removed 1 base at V and 0 bases at J, with 20 bases between. The CDR3 is 19 amino acids. CDR1 and CDR2 from the germline V gene are SGHRS and YFSETQ. The CDR3 DNA is TGCGCCAGCAGCTTGTTTGGAGGAACGGACCTTCTCTCTGGAAACACCATATATTTT. It codes for CASSLFGGTDLLSGNTIYF.

This clonotype was counted between two and nine times. This sequence joins TRBV28 and TRBJ2-1, with D perhaps assigned TRBD1 or TRBD2 (6 bases each). The CDR3 is 13 residues long. V lost 5 bases and J 8 bases, leaving 13 bases between the germline ends. Germline V gene data show CDR1 as MDHEN and CDR2 as SYDVKM. The CDR3 DNA reads as TGTGCCAGCAGTCGGGGGCTCGAGCATGAGCAGTTCTTC. Its protein product is CASSRGLEHEQFF. Full variable domain (remainder filled in from reference TRBV28 and TRBJ2-1): DVKVTQSSRYLVKRTGEKVFLECVQDMDHENMFWYRQDPGLGLRLIYFSYDVKMKEKGDIPEGYSVSREKKERFSLILESASTNQTSMYLCASSRGLEHEQFFGPGTRLTVL.

This clonotype has more than one count but fewer than ten. The rearrangement links TRBV3-2 to TRBJ2-5; TRBD1 was called by the table and not checked on the DNA. TRBV3-2 constitutes a pseudogene. The length of the CDR3 is 16 residues. The CDR3 DNA sequence: TGTGCCAGCATCCTCCTGACCCCGGGGCGACAAGAGACCCAGTACTTC. Its translation is CASILLTPGRQETQYF.

This clonotype was observed many times. The rearrangement joins TRBV13 to TRBJ1-2; TRBD1 matches at 7 bases. Germline values: CDR1 PRHDT, CDR2 FYEKMQ (reference sequence). The CDR3 runs 15 residues. V lost 2 bases, J lost 2 bases, and 5 bases stayed unmatched. This CDR3 is CASSLRGQTNYGYTF. As DNA, the CDR3 is TGTGCCAGCAGCTTACGGGGACAGACCAACTATGGCTACACCTTC. Full variable domain (outside the CDR3, taken from reference TRBV13 and TRBJ1-2): AAGVIQSPRHLIKEKRETATLKCYPIPRHDTVYWYQQGPGQDPQFLISFYEKMQSDKGSIPDRFSAQQFSDYHSELNMSSLELGDSALYFCASSLRGQTNYGYTFGSGTRLTVV.

The sample holds many counts of this clonotype. The chain has TRBV20-1 and TRBJ1-1; 7 bases match TRBD1. J was trimmed by 2 bases and V by 4 bases; bases with no gene match: 7. This CDR3 comprises 14 residues. Germline V gives CDR1 DFQATT, CDR2 SNEGSKA (reference sequence). CDR3 protein: CSAKATGPNTEAFF. The CDR3 DNA follows: TGCAGTGCTAAGGCGACAGGGCCCAACACTGAAGCTTTCTTT.

This clonotype showed up just a few times. The chain joins TRBV7-3 to TRBJ2-1, with 10 positions matching TRBD2. This CDR3 contains 16 residues. V gave up 5 bases and J gave up 2 bases; unmatched junction bases: 6. Per the germline V gene, CDR1 is SGHTA and CDR2 is FQGTGA. CDR3 in amino acids: CASSPVAGGPYNEQFF. CDR3 in DNA: TGTGCCAGCAGCCCGGTAGCGGGAGGACCCTACAATGAGCAGTTCTTC.

Many counts were recorded for this clonotype. This sequence joins TRBV6-1 and TRBJ1-2; D is unresolved. Germline V gives CDR1 MNHNS, CDR2 SASEGT. The CDR3 consists of 12 residues. V was shortened by 6 bases and J by 7 bases, with 12 bases between the two germline ends. The CDR3 nucleotides are TGTGCCAGCAGGACTTTGGAGGGTGGCTACACCTTC. Translated, it gives CASRTLEGGYTF.

In nucleotides, the CDR3 is TGTGCCAGCTCACCAGGGAACAGGGGCTATGAGCAGTTCTTC. This codes for CASSPGNRGYEQFF. This sequence joins TRBV18 and TRBJ2-5, with 7 bases aligning to TRBD1. The J call is doubtful: the DNA matches TRBJ2-1 better. CDR3 length equals 14 residues. Germline assignment: CDR1 KGHSH and CDR2 LQKENI.

The V and J genes are TRBV6-2 or TRBV6-3 and TRBJ2-7, with TRBD2 identical over 8 bases. The CDR3 covers 17 residues. Per the germline V gene, CDR1 is MNHEY and CDR2 is SVGEGT. Trimming at V came to 0 bases and at J to 7 bases, leaving 14 bases not matched to a gene. The CDR3 here is CASSYSSGLARPEEQYF. Written as DNA, the CDR3 is TGTGCCAGCAGTTACTCGTCCGGACTAGCCCGCCCGGAGGAGCAGTACTTC.

Many counts were recorded for this clonotype. The V and J genes are TRBV28 and TRBJ2-7; the match to TRBD2 covers 14 bases. CDR3 size: 19 residues. The germline V gene has CDR1 MDHEN and CDR2 SYDVKM. With V trimmed by 3 bases and J by 2 bases, 12 bases remained unmatched. CDR3 bases: TGTGCCAGCAGTTTTTCCCCAGGGACTAGCGGGAGTGATCCCTACGAGCAGTACTTC. Translation: CASSFSPGTSGSDPYEQYF.